The clone carrying this T cell receptor beta chain was recorded many times. CDR1 and CDR2 from the germline V gene are DFQATT and SNEGSKA (reference sequence). Germline trimming cut 6 bases from V and 2 bases from J; bases unmatched to any gene: 13. There are 15 residues in the CDR3. This specimen comes from a study of T-cell reconstitution after alpha-beta-depleted transplantation in children. Using unique molecular identifiers, the investigators prepared the TCRbeta library. Via MiXCR, TCRdb re-called the PCR reads, giving one row per CDR3 protein. This table holds hundreds of thousands of distinct CDR3 sequences, 13% found once.

This TCR was recovered from a male patient younger than 18 who had a stem cell transplant for acute myeloid leukemia, so the T cells may come from the graft donor. This sequence joins TRBV20-1 and TRBJ2-7, with TRBD2 identical over 7 bases. The input for sequencing was PBMCs, mostly from graft donor cells, taken 360 days after TCRalphabeta/CD19-depleted stem cell transplant. The chain's CDR3 is CSAAEVASGPYEQYF. The CDR3 DNA is TGCAGTGCCGCAGAAGTCGCTAGCGGTCCCTACGAGCAGTACTTC.